This TCR beta chain came from a study of T cells after yellow fever vaccination. Germline loops: CDR1 ENHRY, CDR2 SYGVKD. V lost 10 bases to trimming and J lost 6 bases; unmatched junction nucleotides: 14. The CDR3 has 14 amino acids. TCRdb reprocessed the 5' RACE reads via MiXCR and lists one record per CDR3 protein. The sample lists roughly 85,000 distinct CDR3 sequences; about an eighth were seen once. This clonotype appeared a few times. Overall study findings and caveats: FACS-sorted repertoires could contain abundant clonotypes contaminating from the bulk population.

The sequencing used CD8+ T cells not binding an NS4B(214-222) dextramer, sorted from PBMCs, collected 20 to 25 days after the first yellow fever vaccination. The rearrangement joins TRBV10-3 to TRBJ1-1; 7 bases map to TRBD1. This receptor was taken from a man aged 18 to 35 who received the YFV17D yellow fever vaccine. CDR3 DNA sequence: TGTGCCACCACCTCATTACAGGGGAGCGCTGAAGCTTTCTTT. Translated: CATTSLQGSAEAFF.